What follows are 26 T cell receptor beta chains derived from one specimen sequenced in a study of T-cell reconstitution after alpha-beta-depleted transplantation in children. Molecular barcoding with unique molecular identifiers was used for the TCRbeta library. TCRdb reprocessed the PCR reads with MiXCR, giving one entry per CDR3 protein. This table holds about 980,000 distinct CDR3 sequences, roughly 29% found once. The sequencing here drew on PBMCs, mostly from graft donor cells, taken 360 days after TCRalphabeta/CD19-depleted stem cell transplant. These receptor sequences come from a boy in the first two years of life who had a stem cell transplant for SCID, so the T cells may come from the graft donor.

This clonotype has ten or more counts. The V call is TRBV5-1, the J call TRBJ2-3, with D unresolved. The V end lost 4 bases, the J end lost 6 bases, and 15 bases lay between the germline ends. The CDR3 covers 14 residues. Germline CDR1 SGHRS, CDR2 YFSETQ. The CDR3 loop is CASSPTSSWDTQYF. The CDR3 DNA sequence: TGCGCCAGCAGCCCAACCTCTTCTTGGGATACGCAGTATTTT. Combining the CDR3 with reference TRBV5-1 and TRBJ2-3 gives the whole variable domain KAGVTQTPRYLIKTRGQQVTLSCSPISGHRSVSWYQQTPGQGLQFLFEYFSETQRNKGNFPGRFSGRQFSNSRSEMNVSTLELGDSALYLCASSPTSSWDTQYFGPGTRLTVL.

This clonotype was counted at least ten times. V and J are TRBV7-6 and TRBJ2-3, with TRBD2 matching over 8 bases. Germline values: CDR1 SGHVS, CDR2 FNYEAQ. CDR3 size: 19 residues. J was trimmed by 2 bases and V by 3 bases; bases with no gene match: 16. The DNA for the CDR3 is TGTGCCAGCAGCTTTAGGGACCCGCTAGCGGGTGGTGTCACAGATACGCAGTATTTT. Protein product: CASSFRDPLAGGVTDTQYF.

The chain couples TRBV5-1 to TRBJ2-7, with D perhaps matching TRBD1 or TRBD2 (5 bases each). The V and J ends lost 6 bases and 0 bases respectively, with 16 bases between them. In germline, CDR1 is SGHRS, CDR2 YFSETQ. The CDR3 totals 15 residues. In DNA, the CDR3 is TGCGCCAGCATGATCGGGGCAGCCTTCTCCTACGAGCAGTACTTC. Protein sequence: CASMIGAAFSYEQYF.

This clonotype was found a few times. The chain uses TRBV4-2 and TRBJ2-3, with TRBD2 identical over 10 bases. The germline CDR1 and CDR2 sequences are LGHNA and YNFKEQ. Trimming took 1 base from V and 1 from J; bases not matched to a gene: 11. The CDR3 is 19 amino acids. This CDR3 is CASSQANRAGGPGTDTQYF. The DNA for the CDR3 is TGTGCCAGCAGCCAAGCGAATAGAGCGGGGGGGCCGGGCACAGATACGCAGTATTTT.

This clonotype was seen only a few times. The chain is built from TRBV12-3 or TRBV12-4 and TRBJ2-7; 7 bases fit TRBD1. This CDR3 has 17 residues. Germline trimming cut 6 bases from V and 3 bases from J; bases unmatched to any gene: 17. The CDR3 bases are TGTGCCAGCAGCAAACCACGTGGCAACAGGGGAATCTACGAGCAGTACTTC. It encodes CASSKPRGNRGIYEQYF.

The V gene is TRBV20-1, the J gene TRBJ2-1; 10 positions agree with TRBD2. V lost 1 base and J lost 3; bases outside the gene matches: 3. Germline lookup yields CDR1 DFQATT and CDR2 SNEGSKA (reference sequence). This CDR3 comprises 15 residues. CDR3 DNA: TGCAGTGCTAGAGGGTCTAGCGGGGGCTACAATGAGCAGTTCTTC. Translating gives CSARGSSGGYNEQFF.

This clonotype was recorded a few times. The chain carries TRBV11-1 and TRBJ2-1, with TRBD2 matching over 9 bases. This CDR3 comprises 19 residues. V was clipped by 7 bases and J by 5 bases; unmatched bases: 21. Germline lookup yields CDR1 SGHAT and CDR2 FQDESV (reference sequence). CDR3 amino acids: CASTRLAGPPAGNHNEQFF. CDR3 coding DNA: TGTGCCAGCACGAGGCTAGCGGGGCCGCCCGCGGGAAATCACAATGAGCAGTTCTTC.

The chain couples TRBV9 to TRBJ2-2, with D uncertain. V lost 4 bases to trimming and J lost 5 bases, with 18 bases between them. Germline V lookup: CDR1 SGDLS, CDR2 YYNGEE. CDR3 size: 16 residues. CDR3 nucleotide sequence: TGTGCCAGCAGCTCCCCTGTCCCCCTACGGACCGGGGAGCTGTTTTTT. Amino acids: CASSSPVPLRTGELFF.

The gene calls are TRBV10-3 and TRBJ2-7, with 10 bases identical to TRBD2. From germline, CDR1 is ENHRY and CDR2 SYGVKD. The trim removed 7 bases at V and 6 bases at J, leaving 6 bases unmatched. The CDR3 spans 13 residues. CDR3 bases: TGTGCCATCACTACTAGCGGGGCTGGCGAGCAGTACTTC. This gives the protein CAITTSGAGEQYF.

The chain has TRBV29-1 and TRBJ2-1; TRBD2 is a possible D gene (6 bases). CDR3 length: 10 amino acids. V lost 3 bases and J 11 bases, leaving 8 bases between the germline ends. Germline loops: CDR1 SQVTM, CDR2 ANQGSEA. This CDR3 is CSVEGGQQFF. The CDR3 DNA reads TGCAGCGTTGAGGGGGGACAGCAGTTCTTC.

This chain uses TRBV7-2 with TRBJ2-5, with 10 bases aligning to TRBD2. The CDR3 is made up of 17 amino acids. V was clipped by 1 base and J by 6 bases; unmatched bases: 11. Germline V gene data show CDR1 as SGHTA and CDR2 as FQGNSA. The CDR3 DNA follows: TGTGCCAGCAGCTTAGGACTCCGGAGCGGGGGGGCGAAGACCCAGTACTTC. Residues: CASSLGLRSGGAKTQYF.

The V gene is TRBV11-2, the J gene TRBJ2-1, with a possible D match to TRBD2 (6 bases). Germline V gene sequence: CDR1 SGHAT, CDR2 FQNNGV. Trimming left V 1 base short and J 2 bases short, with 24 bases between. There are 20 residues in the CDR3. The chain's CDR3 is CASSLGHLASVIITYNEQFF. CDR3 bases: TGTGCCAGCAGCTTAGGACACCTAGCGAGTGTTATCATCACCTACAATGAGCAGTTCTTC.

As DNA, the CDR3 is TGCAGTGCTAGAGACTCCCTTCGGAGGTACAATGAGCAGTTCTTC. It specifies CSARDSLRRYNEQFF. The J gene is TRBJ2-1, the V gene TRBV20-1, with D perhaps matching TRBD2 (5 bases). CDR1 is DFQATT and CDR2 is SNEGSKA in the germline V gene (reference sequence). Trimming stripped 0 bases from V and 4 bases from J, with 13 bases between. CDR3 length: 15 residues.

This rearrangement joins TRBV4-1 to TRBJ2-3, with 8 positions matching TRBD2. Per the germline V gene, CDR1 is MGHRA and CDR2 is YSYEKL. CDR3 length: 15 amino acids. The V and J ends lost 1 base and 4 bases, in that order; junction bases with no gene match: 4. The CDR3 DNA is TGCGCCAGCAGCCAAGCGGGGGGGCAAGCAGATACGCAGTATTTT. Its translation is CASSQAGGQADTQYF.

This clonotype was recorded at least ten times. V and J are TRBV6-2 or TRBV6-3 and TRBJ1-3; maybe TRBD1 (5 bases). Trimming took 8 bases from V and 0 from J, leaving 11 bases between them. Germline V gene sequence: CDR1 MNHEY, CDR2 SVGEGT. The CDR3 consists of 14 residues. In DNA form, the CDR3 reads TGTGCCAGCCACCGGACAACCTCTGGAAACACCATATATTTT. This gives the protein CASHRTTSGNTIYF.

The chain joins TRBV12-3 or TRBV12-4 to TRBJ2-7; D gene unclear. V was clipped by 2 bases and J by 4 bases, with 9 bases between them. The CDR3 is 13 amino acids. CDR3: CASSLMGVYEQYF. In DNA, the CDR3 is TGTGCCAGCAGTTTAATGGGTGTTTACGAGCAGTACTTC.

The sample holds one count of this clonotype. This chain uses TRBV5-1 with TRBJ1-1, with TRBD1 as a possible D gene (6 bases). Germline-derived CDR1 and CDR2 are SGHRS and YFSETQ. CDR3 length: 15 residues. Trimming took 2 bases from V and 2 from J, leaving 13 bases between them. In DNA, the CDR3 is TGCGCCAGCAGCTTAGGGGGTGCACTAAACACTGAAGCTTTCTTT. Its protein is CASSLGGALNTEAFF.

The genes are TRBV6-1 and TRBJ1-5, with D possibly matching TRBD1 (6 bases). Germline CDR1 MNHNS, CDR2 SASEGT. The CDR3 runs 17 residues. With 3 bases removed from V and 5 bases from J, the gap between germline ends came to 20 bases. The CDR3 DNA is TGTGCCAGCAGTGATTTCCTCGGGACACAAGAAGATCAGCCCCAGCATTTT. This sequence encodes CASSDFLGTQEDQPQHF.

The chain has TRBV20-1 and TRBJ2-3, with D hard to call. The CDR3 has 12 amino acids. V was clipped by 5 bases and J by 6 bases, with 12 bases between them. CDR1 is DFQATT, CDR2 SNEGSKA, per germline (reference sequence). The CDR3 spells CSAPAALDTQYF. CDR3 DNA: TGCAGTGCTCCCGCCGCCCTCGATACGCAGTATTTT.

This clonotype turned up a few times. The J gene is TRBJ2-2, the V gene TRBV21-1; the table's D call, TRBD2, was not checked against the DNA. TRBV21-1 is a pseudogene. This CDR3 is 18 amino acids long. Here the CDR3 DNA reads TGTGCCAGCAGCAGGGAGGGACTAGCGGGGGAGAACACCGGGGAGCTGTTTTTT. Protein: CASSREGLAGENTGELFF.

This clonotype was seen a few times. CDR3 nucleotide sequence: TGCGCCAGCAGCTTGGGGATCCAAGAGACCCAGTACTTC. This translates into CASSLGIQETQYF. The gene calls are TRBV5-1 and TRBJ2-5; D remains unclear. This CDR3 spans 13 amino acids. CDR1 and CDR2 (germline): SGHRS, YFSETQ. Trimming removed 0 bases at V and 1 base at J, with 4 bases between.

This chain connects TRBV24-1 to TRBJ2-1, with 9 bases aligning to TRBD2. The CDR3 extends over 15 amino acids. CDR1 is KGHDR and CDR2 is SFDVKD in the germline V gene. Losses at the gene ends were 4 bases for V and 6 bases for J; bases not matched to a gene: 6. CDR3 protein: CATSERSGGSNEQFF. The CDR3 region has the DNA TGTGCCACCAGTGAGAGGAGCGGGGGGTCCAATGAGCAGTTCTTC.

V gene TRBV30 combines with J gene TRBJ1-5; D ambiguous. Trimming stripped 0 bases from V and 5 bases from J, with 8 bases between. This CDR3 has 13 amino acids. Germline V gene sequence: CDR1 GTSNPN, CDR2 SVGIG (reference sequence). The chain's CDR3 is CAWSVFGDQPQHF. The CDR3 nucleotides are TGTGCCTGGAGTGTTTTCGGAGATCAGCCCCAGCATTTT.

This clonotype was seen a few times. This chain joins TRBV5-6 and TRBJ2-1; D may be TRBD1 or TRBD2 (5 bases each). Trimming removed 3 bases at V and 7 bases at J, with 11 bases between. The V gene's germline CDR1 is SGHDT and CDR2 YYEEEE. CDR3 size: 13 residues. This chain's CDR3 is CASSSGPMNEQFF. For the CDR3, the DNA is TGTGCCAGCAGCTCGGGACCGATGAATGAGCAGTTCTTC.

The chain couples TRBV29-1 to TRBJ1-2, with TRBD1 identical over 8 bases. The CDR3 sequence is 14 residues long. After removal of 6 bases from V and 4 bases from J, the junction contained 10 bases not matched to a gene. Germline CDR1 is SQVTM and CDR2 is ANQGSEA. The CDR3 region is CSVPRTGKAYGYTF. As DNA, the CDR3 is TGCAGCGTCCCTCGGACAGGGAAGGCCTATGGCTACACCTTC.

Ten or more counts support this clonotype. The chain carries TRBV5-1 and TRBJ2-3, with D perhaps matching TRBD2 (6 bases). The CDR3 totals 15 residues. Trimming took off 5 bases at V and 2 bases at J, with 15 bases between the two ends. The germline gives CDR1 SGHRS, CDR2 YFSETQ. CDR3 sequence: CASRWAGRSTDTQYF. The CDR3 nucleotides read TGCGCCAGCAGATGGGCGGGACGTTCCACAGATACGCAGTATTTT.